The 25 T cell receptor beta chains below all came from one sample that was sequenced in a study of blood T cell repertoires in COVID-19. Profiled with immunoSEQ multiplex PCR; TCRdb holds only in-frame clones, not every one. Found here are some 270,000 clones, nearly 90% of them singletons; the top ten hold 4% to 5%. The sample taken for sequencing was peripheral blood. The source of these receptors is a woman aged 40-49 years who had recovered from COVID-19.

This clone was seen a few times. Additional DNA sequences in this sample encode the identical CDR3. The chain links TRBV7-9 to TRBJ2-2; the match to TRBD1 covers 9 bases. V lost 5 bases, J lost 1 base, and 2 bases stayed unmatched. Germline V lookup: CDR1 SEHNR, CDR2 FQNEAQ (reference sequence). The CDR3 loop spans 15 amino acids. The CDR3 here is CASSLGQGNTGELFF. The CDR3 DNA reads as TGTGCCAGCAGCCTGGGACAGGGGAACACCGGGGAGCTGTTTTTT.

The genes are TRBV10-2 and TRBJ2-5; the match to TRBD2 covers 10 bases. The CDR3 contains 14 residues. The V gene end was trimmed by 6 bases and the J gene end by 7 bases; junction bases not matched to a gene: 8. From germline, CDR1 is WSHSY and CDR2 SAAADI. CDR3 residues: CASSAPSGGVTQYF. CDR3 in DNA: TGCGCCAGCAGCGCCCCTAGCGGGGGAGTGACCCAGTACTTC.

In its sample, this clone was seen once. The chain recombines TRBV21-1 with TRBJ2-1; TRBD2, the D gene given by the table, was not confirmed from the DNA. TRBV21-1 is a recognized pseudogene. This CDR3 is built from 13 residues. The CDR3 here is CASSKEPYHEQFF. The CDR3 DNA sequence: TGTGCCAGCAGCAAAGAACCCTACCATGAGCAGTTCTTC.

V is TRBV15 and J is TRBJ2-7; 11 nucleotides line up with TRBD1. Germline trimming cut 5 bases from V and 6 bases from J; bases unmatched to any gene: 9. Germline CDR1 and CDR2: LNHNV and YYDKDF (reference sequence). The CDR3 loop spans 15 amino acids. CDR3 protein: CATSARDRGFREQYV. The CDR3 DNA reads TGTGCCACCAGCGCCCGGGACAGGGGGTTTCGCGAGCAGTACGTC.

In nucleotides, the CDR3 is TGTGCCAGCAGCAGTCGACCGGCTAGTCAGCCCCAGCATTTT. Protein: CASSSRPASQPQHF. This rearrangement joins TRBV27 to TRBJ1-5, with D uncertain. The CDR3 is 14 residues long. Per the germline V gene, CDR1 is MNHEY and CDR2 is SMNVEV (reference sequence). Between the trimmed V and J ends, which lost 6 bases and 6 bases, there was a span of 15 bases.

V and J are TRBV19 and TRBJ2-7; D perhaps matches TRBD2 (6 bases). V was clipped by 2 bases and J by 3 bases, with 8 bases between them. CDR3 size: 13 residues. Germline V gene lookup returns CDR1 LNHDA and CDR2 SQIVND (reference sequence). CDR3 nucleotides: TGTGCCAGTAGTATAAGGGGAGGCTACGAGCAGTACTTC. Translating it yields CASSIRGGYEQYF.

CDR3 in DNA: TGTGCCAGCTCACCACTAGCGGGAGATGGTGAGCAGTTCTTC. Its protein product is CASSPLAGDGEQFF. The rearrangement links TRBV18 to TRBJ2-1, with TRBD2 matching 9 bases. The CDR3 has 14 residues. The germline gives CDR1 KGHSH, CDR2 LQKENI. The ends lost 1 base at V and 9 bases at J; junction bases unmatched: 4.

The chain is built from TRBV5-1 and TRBJ1-1; weak D call: TRBD1 (5 bases). With 4 bases removed from V and 1 base from J, the gap between germline ends came to 8 bases. Germline-derived CDR1 and CDR2 are SGHRS and YFSETQ. This CDR3 contains 13 residues. CDR3 residues: CASSVDRNTEAFF. The CDR3 DNA reads as TGCGCCAGCAGCGTCGACAGGAACACTGAAGCTTTCTTT.

This clone was observed a few times. V usage is TRBV7-2 and J usage is TRBJ2-1; possibly TRBD2 for D (5 bases). CDR1 and CDR2 (germline): SGHTA, FQGNSA. V dropped 5 bases and J dropped 6 bases, with 14 bases sitting between them. This CDR3 spans 14 amino acids. Here the CDR3 reads CASSLDWVTNEQFF. The CDR3 DNA reads as TGTGCCAGCAGCCTGGACTGGGTCACCAATGAGCAGTTCTTC.

V usage is TRBV6-2 or TRBV6-3 and J usage is TRBJ1-1, with D hard to call. Germline V gene lookup returns CDR1 MNHEY and CDR2 SVGEGT. The V gene lost 5 bases and the J gene lost 1 base, with 14 bases spanning the gap. The CDR3 runs to 15 residues. The CDR3 nucleotides read TGTGCCAGCAGTCGCCTACGACACCCGAACACTGAAGCTTTCTTT. Its translation: CASSRLRHPNTEAFF.

The chain combines TRBV12-5 with TRBJ2-7, with TRBD1 matching over 10 bases. V dropped 2 bases and J dropped 0; count of bases not matched to a gene: 10. There are 18 residues in the CDR3. The germline gives CDR1 LGHNT, CDR2 FRNRAP. In nucleotides, the CDR3 is TGTGCTAGTGGTTTGCGACTACCCGGGACAGGGGTCTCCTACGAGCAGTACTTC. It codes for CASGLRLPGTGVSYEQYF.

CDR3 loop: CASSHPATDNEQFF. The CDR3, as DNA: TGCGCCAGCAGCCACCCTGCGACAGATAATGAGCAGTTCTTC. The chain joins TRBV4-1 to TRBJ2-1, with D perhaps matching TRBD1 (5 bases). Trimming cost V 3 bases and J 7 bases, with 13 bases left between them. The CDR3 contains 14 residues. Germline CDR1 is MGHRA and CDR2 is YSYEKL.

In this sample, this clone turned up once. This chain uses TRBV21-1 with TRBJ2-1; no check of the table's D call, TRBD2, against the DNA was made. TRBV21-1 represents a pseudogene. This CDR3 comprises 16 residues. The CDR3 nucleotides are TGTGCCAGCAGCTCAACAAACAACTACCTCGACAATGAGCAGTTCTTC. Its translation is CASSSTNNYLDNEQFF.

This clone was observed a single time. The gene calls are TRBV25-1 and TRBJ2-2; TRBD1 is a possible D gene (6 bases). Germline lookup yields CDR1 MGHDK and CDR2 SYGVNS. The ends were cut back, 3 bases at V and 8 bases at J, with 10 bases in the middle. The CDR3 has 13 residues. The CDR3 protein is CASSDSRGGELFF. In nucleotides, the CDR3 is TGTGCCAGCAGTGATTCTAGGGGGGGGGAGCTGTTTTTT.

The chain carries TRBV10-3 and TRBJ2-3, with TRBD1 identical over 11 bases. CDR3 length: 17 residues. Germline-derived CDR1 and CDR2 are ENHRY and SYGVKD. J gave up 0 bases and V 3 bases, and 5 bases lay outside the gene matches. The CDR3 DNA sequence: TGTGCCATCAGTGACCCAGGACAGGGGGCTAGCACAGATACGCAGTATTTT. Encoded protein: CAISDPGQGASTDTQYF.

The sample holds one count of this clone. This chain uses TRBV27 with TRBJ2-1, with unresolved D. Germline CDR1 MNHEY, CDR2 SMNVEV (reference sequence). The CDR3 sequence is 11 residues long. V lost 8 bases and J lost 11, with 13 bases in between. The CDR3: CASVAGRKQFF. Here the CDR3 DNA reads TGTGCCAGCGTTGCCGGTAGAAAGCAGTTCTTC.

This clone was detected only a few times. The chain combines TRBV5-1 with TRBJ1-1; tentatively, D is TRBD1 (6 bases). Germline loops: CDR1 SGHRS, CDR2 YFSETQ. Deletions cut 3 bases from V and 4 bases from J, with 13 bases between. CDR3 length equals 14 residues. CDR3: CASSSTGPVTEAFF. CDR3 coding DNA: TGCGCCAGCAGCTCTACAGGGCCTGTCACTGAAGCTTTCTTT.

The J gene is TRBJ1-1, the V gene TRBV6-5; a possible D gene is TRBD1 (5 bases). The germline V and J ends were trimmed by 5 bases and 2 bases, with 15 bases remaining between them. Germline lookup yields CDR1 MNHEY and CDR2 SVGAGI. CDR3 size: 15 residues. This CDR3 is CASSSVGVGNTEAFF. The CDR3 coding sequence is TGTGCCAGCAGTAGCGTAGGGGTGGGCAACACTGAAGCTTTCTTT.

The chain couples TRBV18 to TRBJ1-5, with unresolved D. The CDR3 has 13 residues. Germline V lookup: CDR1 KGHSH, CDR2 LQKENI. The V and J ends lost 4 bases and 0 bases respectively, with 4 bases between them. DNA of the CDR3: TGTGCCAGCTCACGAGGTAGCAATCAGCCCCAGCATTTT. It translates to CASSRGSNQPQHF. Full variable domain (outside the CDR3, taken from reference TRBV18 and TRBJ1-5): NAGVMQNPRHLVRRRGQEARLRCSPMKGHSHVYWYRQLPEEGLKFMVYLQKENIIDESGMPKERFSAEFPKEGPSILRIQQVVRGDSAAYFCASSRGSNQPQHFGDGTRLSIL.

The chain employs TRBV28 and TRBJ2-2; a possible D gene is TRBD1 (5 bases). Germline V gives CDR1 MDHEN, CDR2 SYDVKM. CDR3 length equals 12 residues. V was shortened by 7 bases and J by 5 bases, with 8 bases between the two germline ends. Here the CDR3 DNA reads TGTGCCAGCAAACAGGTTACCGGGGAGCTGTTTTTT. Protein product: CASKQVTGELFF.

This clone is a singleton in its sample. The chain employs TRBV11-2 and TRBJ2-5; D is unresolved. The CDR3 is 14 amino acids. The germline V and J ends were trimmed by 0 bases and 9 bases, with 14 bases remaining between them. Germline V lookup: CDR1 SGHAT, CDR2 FQNNGV. The CDR3 region is CASSLDRTVRAQYF. In DNA form, the CDR3 reads TGTGCCAGCAGCTTAGACCGCACCGTCCGGGCCCAGTACTTC.

This clone was detected only a few times. This chain joins TRBV5-4 and TRBJ2-5; unclear D gene. CDR1 and CDR2 from the germline V gene are SGHNT and YYREEE (reference sequence). The CDR3 is made up of 14 amino acids. V shed 2 bases and J shed 5 bases, with 13 bases lying between them. Here the CDR3 reads CASSFVQPGETQYF. CDR3 bases: TGTGCCAGCAGCTTTGTCCAGCCCGGGGAGACCCAGTACTTC.

This sequence joins TRBV27 and TRBJ1-6; D is perhaps TRBD1 (5 bases). V dropped 0 bases and J dropped 8 bases, with 11 bases sitting between them. CDR3 length equals 15 residues. Germline-derived CDR1 and CDR2 are MNHEY and SMNVEV (reference sequence). The CDR3 DNA is TGTGCCAGCAGTTTATCATGGGGCTTGGATTCACCCCTCCACTTT. It codes for CASSLSWGLDSPLHF.

The chain carries TRBV28 and TRBJ2-3, with TRBD2 identical over 8 bases. This CDR3 has 17 amino acids. With 1 base clipped from V and 0 bases from J, the junction kept 6 bases outside the gene matches. The germline V gene has CDR1 MDHEN and CDR2 SYDVKM. CDR3 loop: CASSLSSGFTSTDTQYF. The DNA for the CDR3 is TGTGCCAGCAGTTTATCTAGCGGGTTCACTAGCACAGATACGCAGTATTTT.

The rearrangement uses TRBV12-5 and TRBJ2-5, with 10 positions matching TRBD1. CDR1 and CDR2 from the germline V gene are LGHNT and FRNRAP. V lost 4 bases and J lost 5; bases outside the gene matches: 13. The CDR3 sequence is 17 residues long. The CDR3 sequence: CASGWNPGQGFGETQYF. CDR3 nucleotide sequence: TGTGCTAGTGGTTGGAACCCGGGACAGGGGTTTGGTGAGACCCAGTACTTC.